The entry below gives a single TCR beta chain sequence along with its context. This clone occurred once. The specificity of this receptor is unknown. One end of the junction fails to match germline, which may point to a read error. Library generation was performed with the immunoSEQ multiplex PCR assay. A mixture of 60 forward primers for TCR Vbeta segments and 13 reverse primers for TCR Jbeta segments was used in the multiplex PCR. A multiplex PCR assay on genomic DNA amplified the CDR3 region of rearranged TCR beta genes. The Illumina HiSeq System was used to sequence the amplified TCR beta libraries as 87-base-pair reads. The original methods were these. In a later analysis, approximately 74 million unique TCR beta chains were counted across the 500 to 850 repertoires, and approximately 11 million of these chains were shared by at least two donors. To remove PCR and sequencing errors, raw reads were error-corrected and collapsed into unique sequences using a nearest-neighbor algorithm that merged closely related sequences. V, D and J gene segments were assigned by aligning CDR3 sequences to IMGT reference sequences. For a sequence to be retained, at least a six-nucleotide match to both a V gene segment and a J gene segment was required. A rearrangement counted as productive if the CDR3 had no stop codons and remained in frame with V and J, and every other rearrangement counted as non-productive. Following IMGT convention, CDR3 was defined as the stretch from the second conserved V-encoded cysteine up to the conserved J-encoded phenylalanine. The earlier analysis of approximately 590 of the donors excluded any sequence lacking an unambiguous match to a single V gene segment. In an earlier analysis of several hundred of the donors, a V segment was called functional when productive rearrangements were above 56.7%, and segregating when the standard deviation between donors exceeded 5%. A statistical classification framework was built for diagnosing cytomegalovirus status from the catalog of TCR beta chain sequences. In a later analysis, TCR nucleotide sequences were compared against IMGT/GENE-DB human TR gene sequences so that V and J genes could be assigned. The TCRdist pipeline was used in a later analysis to assign CDR3 sequences and most-parsimonious VDJ recombination scenarios. In a later analysis, each TCR beta chain was defined by its CDR3 amino acid sequence together with its V-gene family, and reads lacking a unique V-gene family were excluded. As a way to deal with suspected cross-contamination and a sequencing artifact, a later analysis dropped roughly 620 nucleotide sequences that were highly shared and had low generation probability. For each public chain, a later analysis derived a clonal expansion index from normalized ranks of inferred template counts within each repertoire. A later analysis computed generation probabilities with a VDJ recombination model fitted to out-of-frame rearrangements, and checked the results against IGoR. A later analysis scored TCR-TCR, TCR-HLA and TCR-CMV co-occurrence with hypergeometric tests, applying a repertoire-size bias correction to TCR pairs. In a later analysis, false discovery rates were estimated by permuting HLA or CMV assignments 20 times. In a later analysis, co-occurring TCRs were grouped with DBSCAN, and TCRdist sequence similarity was added when clustering was performed within HLA-allele-positive subsets. Repertoires with fewer than 30,000 or more than 120,000 public chains, plus five repertoires with anomalous nucleotide sharing, were excluded from co-occurrence clustering. Drawn from immuneACCESS, this table holds only the in-frame rearrangements with V and J called that TCRdb kept. Clones are partly lost; checked studies trace under half to an unresolved V gene and leave the rest unexplained. V and J calls plus clone size are reproduced from that table; the DNA served to infer D and trimming. The sample table records 150,000 or so clones; about 75% of these occur just once. Roughly 7.6% of the sample comes from the top ten.

The germline V gene (reference sequence) provides CDR1 SEHNR and CDR2 FQNEAQ. The CDR3 spans 16 residues, from the cysteine through the phenylalanine. The DNA shown is the 48-base CDR3, in frame from base 1. This specimen belongs to a study of cytomegalovirus exposure and HLA in healthy donors (dated by TCRdb to the late 2010s). Study-wide context: An earlier analysis of about 560 of the donors reported under 300 Gb of sequence data and 117 million unique TCR beta sequences obtained from about 200 million T cells. About 280 gigabases of sequencing data and 70 million to 100 million unique TCR sequences made up an early release that covered about 640 HLA-typed donors. Among the approximately 420 genotyped donors, approximately 82% belonged to the genetic ancestry cluster associated with self-reported Caucasian donors. The study aimed to test whether cataloging public T cell receptors could reveal signatures of past pathogen exposure. The study used immunosequencing to profile the T cell repertoires of approximately 630 subjects and linked those repertoires to cytomegalovirus serostatus. In addition to the first cohort of 666 subjects, a separate validation cohort of 120 different subjects was used. To predict cytomegalovirus infection status, the study combined high-throughput TCR immunosequencing, statistical association of individual TCRs with disease status, and machine learning. A later analysis re-analyzed previously published TCR beta repertoires from roughly 690 donors and added high-resolution HLA genotyping to study TCR occurrence patterns. Rather than using new phenotypic data, the later analysis identified candidate immune exposures from TCR beta sequences and from how often those sequences occurred across donors. An earlier analysis of some 500 of the donors applied high-throughput TCR beta sequencing to assess whether each TCR beta V gene segment acted as functional or pseudogenic. Donor age, sex, ethnicity and CMV serostatus were compiled alongside the repertoire data. Genome-wide SNP genotypes for about three fifths of the roughly 670 donors were used in a later genetic analysis, which treated that subset as a discovery cohort. Every repertoire in the discovery cohort had been generated on one and the same sequencing platform. Class I and class II HLA loci were covered by the typing at four-digit resolution. The number of typed donors differed by locus: roughly 629-640 for A, B, C, DRB1 and DQB1; some 540 for DQA1; 606 for DPA1; and around 490 for DPB1. Several DR-DQ haplotypes were treated as single units for association and clustering because of strong linkage in the cohort. Among several hundred genotyped donors of the cohort, an average of roughly 230,000 unique TCR beta nucleotide sequences was sequenced per donor, of which roughly 17% were non-productive. The research as a whole found: In the study, roughly 160 TCR beta chains were listed as associated with cytomegalovirus. A later analysis found that most CMV-associated TCR beta chains appeared HLA-restricted, with HLA associations seemingly driven largely by CMV exposure. A later genetic analysis reported fewer N-insertions in productive TCRs among donors in an Asian-associated ancestry cluster than the approximately 670-donor mean. In a later analysis, 16,951 TCR beta sequences were associated with specific HLA alleles at a false discovery rate of 0.05. Broadly in line with IMGT annotations, most TCR beta V segments showed up in productive rearrangements about 90% or about 30% of the time in an earlier analysis of some 590 of the donors. The earlier analysis of approximately 560 of the donors excluded approximately 17 rarely observed V segments, including chromosome 9 orphons, because counts were too low. In a later analysis, HLA-associated TCR beta chains were found to be more clonally expanded and to have lower generation probabilities than equally common non-associated chains. In this cohort, only TCR beta chains were sequenced, and detectable features were limited by the absence of alpha or paired-chain data. The sequencing pipeline was judged likely to have produced a cluster of highly shared sequence variants as a technical artifact. The authors suggested that the approach could potentially be generalized to other disease states and immunological phenotypes. Some IMGT-functional V segments, including TRBV6-2 and TRBV6-3, could not be distinguished by the 87-base-pair reads and were therefore excluded. Three of the identified cytomegalovirus-associated TCR beta chains were confirmed in vitro to be specific for cytomegalovirus antigens. CMV serostatus was the only immune exposure information available for the cohort. When HLA alleles, especially DR and DQ, strongly co-occurred, attributing TCR associations to individual alleles was difficult. Most TCR sequences were observed very rarely across donors, whereas some public TCRs were present in many individuals. Because HLA typing was unavailable for some donors at each locus, only the typed subset was used in association tests. The classifier was reported to diagnose cytomegalovirus status with high specificity and sensitivity in both the original cohort and the validation cohort. Roughly uniform sequencing depth across donors was assumed in presence/absence analyses, although this assumption may not hold. A later analysis reported that several top co-occurrence clusters appeared linked to parvovirus B19, influenza, CMV and Epstein-Barr virus. Correlated functional status among segregating V segments might reflect linkage disequilibrium, but an unknown experimental factor could not be ruled out. A further reported finding was that TCR beta sequences accurately predicted the HLA-A and HLA-B alleles for most subjects in the first cohort. In a later analysis, TCR association rates were found to vary across HLA loci, with the most associated TCRs seen for DRB1 alleles and the fewest for HLA-C alleles. An association between a missense DCLRE1C variant and V-gene and J-gene trimming of TCR beta chains was found in a later genetic analysis and replicated in an independent cohort.

The cohort consisted of hundreds of healthy bone marrow donors. Cohort members were all nominally healthy when sampled, although unrecorded immune exposures were likely present. The donor was CMV seropositive and belonged to the group of 250 to 300 seropositive cohort members. A peripheral blood sample was provided by each donor, and peripheral blood mononuclear cells were used for TCR beta sequencing. The Qiagen DNeasy Blood Extraction Kit was used to extract genomic DNA from the blood cell samples. The chain employs TRBV7-9 and TRBJ2-7, and TRBD1 matches 7 of the central bases. What was sequenced was PBMCs. The sequence was collected from a woman aged 40 to 49 in good health and CMV-seropositive. The sequenced DNA is TGTTCCAGCAGCTTAGAGGGGGCTATAAGCTCCTACGAGCAGTACTTC. Protein translation: CSSSLEGAISSYEQYF.